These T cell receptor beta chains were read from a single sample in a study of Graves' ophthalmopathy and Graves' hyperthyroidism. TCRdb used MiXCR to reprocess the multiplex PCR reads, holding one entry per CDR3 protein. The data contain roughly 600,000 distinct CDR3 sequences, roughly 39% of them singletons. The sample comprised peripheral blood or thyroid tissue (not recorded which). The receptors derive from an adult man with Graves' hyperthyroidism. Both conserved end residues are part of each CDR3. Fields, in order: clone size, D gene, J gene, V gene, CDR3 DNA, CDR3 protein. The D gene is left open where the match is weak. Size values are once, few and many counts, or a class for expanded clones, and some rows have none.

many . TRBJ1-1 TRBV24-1 TGTGCCACCAAAGGACAGATGGACACTGAAGCTTTCTTT CATKGQMDTEAFF
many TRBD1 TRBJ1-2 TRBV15 TGTGCCACCAGCAGAGACAGGACAGGGCTCTATGGCTACACCTTC CATSRDRTGLYGYTF
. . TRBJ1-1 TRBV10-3 TGTGCCATCAGTGAGTCCGGGACCGGGGTGGGTGAAGCTTTCTTT CAISESGTGVGEAFF
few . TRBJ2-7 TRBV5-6 TGTGCCAGCAGCTCACAGGGTTTCTACGAGCAGTACTTC CASSSQGFYEQYF
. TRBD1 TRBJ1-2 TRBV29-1 TGCAGCGTCGACAGGGGCGACAATTTAGGCTACACCTTC CSVDRGDNLGYTF
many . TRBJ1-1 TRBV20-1 TGCAGTGCTAGTTTTTGGGCCGGGTCCTGGTTAAACACTGAAGCTTTCTTT CSASFWAGSWLNTEAFF
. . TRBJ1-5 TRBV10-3 TGTGCCATCTCCTATGACTTCGGCGGGGAGACCCAGCATTTT CAISYDFGGETQHF
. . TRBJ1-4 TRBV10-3 TGTGCCATCAGGGGGGACGGAACTGGAAAACTGTTTTTT CAIRGDGTGKLFF
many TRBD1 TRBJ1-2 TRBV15 TGTGCCACCAGGGGACAGAACTATGGCTACACCTTC CATRGQNYGYTF
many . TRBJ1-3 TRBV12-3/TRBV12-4 TGTGCCAGCAGTACCGGGAGGGACGGATTCTCTGGAAACACCATATATTTT CASSTGRDGFSGNTIYF
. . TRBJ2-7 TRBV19 TGTGCCAGTAGTATCTCTCACGGGGGTGCGCTCTCCTACGGGCAGTACTTC CASSISHGGALSYGQYF
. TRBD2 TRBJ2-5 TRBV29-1 TGCAGCGTTGTTGTAGCGGGGGGGCCAGAGACCCAGTACTTC CSVVVAGGPETQYF
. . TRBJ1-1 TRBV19 TGTGCCAGCTCAGATAACACAGAGGACACTGAAGCTTTCTTT CASSDNTEDTEAFF
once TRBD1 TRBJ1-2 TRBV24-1 TGTGCCACTTGGGACAGACCTCCCTATGGCTACACCTTC CATWDRPPYGYTF
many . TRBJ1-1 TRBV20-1 TGCAGTGCTAGAAAGGGAGAGGACACTGAAGCTTTCTTT CSARKGEDTEAFF
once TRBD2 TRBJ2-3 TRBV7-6 TGTGCCAGCAGCTTAGAAACAGCGGGGGGGTTCACAGATACGCAGTATTTT CASSLETAGGFTDTQYF
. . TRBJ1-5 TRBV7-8 TGTGCCAGCAGCTTAGGGGTCTTGAGCAGTGGCAATCAGCCCCAGCATTTT CASSLGVLSSGNQPQHF
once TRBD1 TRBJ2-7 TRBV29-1 TGCAGCGTTGAATTGAGGGACAGGTCCTACGAGCAGTACTTC CSVELRDRSYEQYF
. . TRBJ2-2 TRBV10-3 TGTGCCATCGGGGGGAACACCGGGGAGCTGTTTTTT CAIGGNTGELFF
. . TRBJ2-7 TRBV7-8 TGTGCCAGCAGTGACGGTGGACAGGACTACAATGAGCAGTACTTC CASSDGGQDYNEQYF
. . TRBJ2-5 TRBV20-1 TGCAGTGCTAGGGTTGGAGAAGAGACCCAGTACTTC CSARVGEETQYF
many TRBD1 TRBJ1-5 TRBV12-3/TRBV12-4 TGTGCCAGCAGGGACACAGGGGACCAGCCCCAGCATTTT CASRDTGDQPQHF
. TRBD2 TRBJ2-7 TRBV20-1 TGCAGTGCTCAGAGCACTAGCGGGTCAAGCTCCTACGAGCAGTACTTC CSAQSTSGSSSYEQYF
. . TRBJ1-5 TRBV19 TGTGCCAGTAGTATGTGGGGAAAAGGGTACTCTAGCAATCAGCCCCAGCATTTT CASSMWGKGYSSNQPQHF
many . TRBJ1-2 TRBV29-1 TGCAGCGTCGAAGAGACAAGGGCGGGAGGCTATGGCTACACCTTC CSVEETRAGGYGYTF
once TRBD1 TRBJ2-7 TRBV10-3 TGTGCCATCACAGCAGGGGGCCGTTCCTACGAGCAGTACTTC CAITAGGRSYEQYF
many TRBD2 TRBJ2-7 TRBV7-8 TGTGCCAGCGGACTAGCGGGAGTCATGAAATACGAGCAGTACTTC CASGLAGVMKYEQYF
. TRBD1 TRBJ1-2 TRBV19 TGTGCCAGTCGGAAACACCTAGGGACAGGGGACGGCTACACCTTC CASRKHLGTGDGYTF
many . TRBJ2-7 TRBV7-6 TGTGCCAGCAGCCCTACAGAGGGCTACGAGCAGTACTTC CASSPTEGYEQYF
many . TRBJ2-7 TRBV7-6 TGTGCCAGCAGCCGTATCAGCTCCTACGAGCAGTACTTC CASSRISSYEQYF
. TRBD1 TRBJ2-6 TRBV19 TGTGCCAGTAGTATGGGACAGGGCTTTGGGGCCAACGTCCTGACTTTC CASSMGQGFGANVLTF
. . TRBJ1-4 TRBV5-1 TGCGCCAGCAGCTTACAGGCCGGGGATCTGAAACTGTTTTTT CASSLQAGDLKLFF
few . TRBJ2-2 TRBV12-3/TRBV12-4 TGTGCCTCCACCGAAAGGGGTCAAACCGGGGAGCTGTTTTTT CASTERGQTGELFF
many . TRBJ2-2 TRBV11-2 TGTGCCAGCAGACGACAGTTTAACACCGGGGAGCTGTTTTTT CASRRQFNTGELFF
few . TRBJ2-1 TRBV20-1 TGCAGTGCTAGAGATCTGGGCGGGGCTGGCAATGAGCAGTTCTTC CSARDLGGAGNEQFF
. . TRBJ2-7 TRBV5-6 TGTGCCAGCAGCTCAGGGTACCCATACTACGAGCAGTACTTC CASSSGYPYYEQYF